These 9 T cell receptor beta chains share one sample of origin, sequenced in a study of breast tumors, draining lymph nodes, adjacent tissues. Axillary draining lymph nodes of breast cancer patients supplied the node samples. TCRdb redid the calling of the multiplex PCR reads with MiXCR, one entry per CDR3 protein. This sample has under 250,000 distinct CDR3 sequences, with about 30% found just once. The sample consisted of axillary lymph node tissue. Receptors were obtained from a female donor with breast cancer. Some clones in this sample may be carry-over from other donors' samples.

Concerning this clonotype: Germline is not matched at one junction end, which may reflect a read error. The chain uses TRBV7-9 and TRBJ1-6; D perhaps matches TRBD1 (5 bases). The CDR3 loop spans 16 amino acids. Germline V lookup: CDR1 SEHNR, CDR2 FQNEAQ (reference sequence). CDR3 coding DNA: TGCGCCAGCAGCTTAGGGCAGGGCTTCTATAATTCACCCCTCCACTTT. This translates into CASSLGQGFYNSPLHF.

This chain links TRBV3-2 with TRBJ2-7; the D call TRBD2 from the table was never checked on the DNA. TRBV3-2 is reported as a pseudogene. The CDR3 is 20 amino acids. The CDR3 region is CASSQDTEREATNSTYEQYF. The CDR3 DNA reads TGTGCCAGCAGCCAAGATACCGAGCGGGAGGCGACAAACTCAACCTACGAGCAGTACTTC.

This clonotype was picked up many times. This chain uses TRBV29-1 with TRBJ2-1; D is perhaps TRBD1 or TRBD2 (5 bases each). The CDR3 sequence is 13 residues long. V dropped 6 bases and J dropped 4 bases, with 13 bases sitting between them. Per the germline V gene, CDR1 is SQVTM and CDR2 is ANQGSEA. The CDR3 DNA follows: TGCAGCGTATACCCCGGGGCGTACAATGAGCAGTTCTTC. Its translation is CSVYPGAYNEQFF.

The V call is TRBV2, the J call TRBJ2-2; 8 positions match TRBD1. Per the germline V gene, CDR1 is SNHLY and CDR2 is FYNNEI. The CDR3 covers 14 residues. V shed 8 bases, J shed 3 bases, and the junction held 5 bases outside the gene matches. As DNA, the CDR3 is TGTGCCAGCGAAGACAGGGGTCACACCGGGGAGCTGTTTTTT. Its translation is CASEDRGHTGELFF.

The chain employs TRBV2 and TRBJ1-5, with D unresolved. The V and J ends lost 5 bases and 11 bases respectively, with 10 bases between them. The germline V gene encodes CDR1 SNHLY and CDR2 FYNNEI. The CDR3 is made up of 11 amino acids. CDR3 sequence reads: CASSWGETQHF. CDR3 coding DNA: TGTGCCAGCAGTTGGGGAGAGACCCAGCATTTT. The entire variable domain, with the rest obtained from reference TRBV2 and TRBJ1-5, is as follows: EPEVTQTPSHQVTQMGQEVILRCVPISNHLYFYWYRQILGQKVEFLVSFYNNEISEKSEIFDDQFSVERPDGSNFTLKIRSTKLEDSAMYFCASSWGETQHFGDGTRLSIL.

This chain joins TRBV7-3 and TRBJ2-1, with 13 nucleotides matching TRBD2. Germline values: CDR1 SGHTA, CDR2 FQGTGA. The CDR3 sequence is 15 residues long. V shed 5 bases and J 7 bases; nucleotides not matched to a gene: 5. The CDR3 DNA follows: TGTGCCAGCAGCGTCGGGACTAGCGGGATGAATGAGCAGTTCTTC. Translated: CASSVGTSGMNEQFF.

This clonotype was counted only a few times. V gene TRBV30 combines with J gene TRBJ1-1; D is unresolved. Germline lookup yields CDR1 GTSNPN and CDR2 SVGIG (reference sequence). The CDR3 is 13 amino acids. Trimming removed 7 bases at V and 0 bases at J, with 12 bases between. CDR3 nucleotides: TGTGCCTTCTCTCTCCAGTTGAACACTGAAGCTTTCTTT. Translated, it gives CAFSLQLNTEAFF.

The chain carries TRBV12-3 or TRBV12-4 and TRBJ2-6; 10 bases map to TRBD1. This CDR3 has 17 residues. Losses at the gene ends were 2 bases for V and 0 bases for J; bases not matched to a gene: 1. DNA of the CDR3: TGTGCCAGCAGTTTAAGGACAGGGGGCTCTGGGGCCAACGTCCTGACTTTC. Encoded protein: CASSLRTGGSGANVLTF.

This clonotype was recorded at least ten times. The chain has TRBV7-2 and TRBJ2-5; D is undetermined. Trimming pared 1 base from V and 4 bases from J, leaving 13 bases between. The CDR3 contains 15 residues. CDR1 is SGHTA, CDR2 FQGNSA, per germline. In DNA, the CDR3 is TGTGCCAGCAGCTTAGTCGGGTCCGGCGGAGAGACCCAGTACTTC. This encodes CASSLVGSGGETQYF.